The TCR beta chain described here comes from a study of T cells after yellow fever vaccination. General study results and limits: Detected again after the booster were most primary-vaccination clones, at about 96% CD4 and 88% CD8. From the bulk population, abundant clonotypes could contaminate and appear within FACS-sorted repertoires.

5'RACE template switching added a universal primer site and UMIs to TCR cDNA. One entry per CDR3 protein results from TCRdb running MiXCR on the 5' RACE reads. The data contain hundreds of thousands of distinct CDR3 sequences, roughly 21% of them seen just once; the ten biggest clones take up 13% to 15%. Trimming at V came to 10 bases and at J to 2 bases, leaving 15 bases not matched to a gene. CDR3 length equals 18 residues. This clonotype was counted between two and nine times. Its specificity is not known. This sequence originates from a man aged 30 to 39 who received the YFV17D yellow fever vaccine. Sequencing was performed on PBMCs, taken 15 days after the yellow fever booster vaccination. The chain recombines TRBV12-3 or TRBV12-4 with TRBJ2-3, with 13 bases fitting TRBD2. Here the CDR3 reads CATAREGGLAGFTDTQYF. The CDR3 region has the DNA TGTGCCACCGCCCGGGAAGGGGGACTAGCGGGGTTCACAGATACGCAGTATTTT.